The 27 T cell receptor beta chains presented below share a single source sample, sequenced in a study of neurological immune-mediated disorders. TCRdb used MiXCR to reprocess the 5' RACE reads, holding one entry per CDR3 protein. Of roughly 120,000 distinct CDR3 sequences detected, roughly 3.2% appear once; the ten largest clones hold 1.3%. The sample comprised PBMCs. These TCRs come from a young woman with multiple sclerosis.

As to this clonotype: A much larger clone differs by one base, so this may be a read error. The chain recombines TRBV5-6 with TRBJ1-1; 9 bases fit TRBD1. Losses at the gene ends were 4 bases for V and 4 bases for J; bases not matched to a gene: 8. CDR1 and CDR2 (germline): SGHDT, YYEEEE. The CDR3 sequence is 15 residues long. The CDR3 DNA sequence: TGTGCCAGCAGCCAAACAGGGGGCCTCGGCACTGAAGCTTTCTTT. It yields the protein CASSQTGGLGTEAFF.

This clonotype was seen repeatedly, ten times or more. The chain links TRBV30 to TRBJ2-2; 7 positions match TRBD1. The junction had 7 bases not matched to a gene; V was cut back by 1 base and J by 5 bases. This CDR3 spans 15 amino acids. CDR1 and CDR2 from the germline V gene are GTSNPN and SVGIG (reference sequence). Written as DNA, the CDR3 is TGTGCCTGGAGTGGTGAGACAGGGATGACCGGGGAGCTGTTTTTT. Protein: CAWSGETGMTGELFF.

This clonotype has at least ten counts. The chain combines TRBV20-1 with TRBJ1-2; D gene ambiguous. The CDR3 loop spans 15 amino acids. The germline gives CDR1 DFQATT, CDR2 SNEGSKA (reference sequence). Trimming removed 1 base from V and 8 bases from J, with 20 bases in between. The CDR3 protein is CSARVSAPKGYGYTF. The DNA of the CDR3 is TGCAGTGCTAGAGTTTCGGCCCCGAAGGGTTACGGCTACACCTTC.

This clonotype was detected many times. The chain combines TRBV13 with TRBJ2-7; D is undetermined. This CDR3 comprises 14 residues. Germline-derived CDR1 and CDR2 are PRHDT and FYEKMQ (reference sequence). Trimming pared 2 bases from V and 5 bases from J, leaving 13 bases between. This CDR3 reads CASSLMSGAHEQYF. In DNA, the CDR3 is TGTGCCAGCAGCTTAATGAGTGGCGCGCACGAGCAGTACTTC.

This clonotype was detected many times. As DNA, the CDR3 is TGCAGTGCTAGAGAGGACCCAGACCCTAACTATGGCTACACCTTC. Encoded protein: CSAREDPDPNYGYTF. The J gene is TRBJ1-2, the V gene TRBV20-1, with D unclear. CDR1 and CDR2 from the germline V gene are DFQATT and SNEGSKA (reference sequence). Trimming shortened V by 0 bases and J by 0 bases, and 11 bases separated the two germline ends. The CDR3 consists of 15 residues.

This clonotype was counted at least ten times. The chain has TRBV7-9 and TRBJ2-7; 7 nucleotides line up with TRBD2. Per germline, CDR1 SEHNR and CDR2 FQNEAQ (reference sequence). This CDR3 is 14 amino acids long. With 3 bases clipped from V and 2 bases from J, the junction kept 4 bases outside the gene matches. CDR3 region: CASSFPGLAYEQYF. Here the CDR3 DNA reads TGTGCCAGCAGCTTCCCCGGACTAGCCTACGAGCAGTACTTC. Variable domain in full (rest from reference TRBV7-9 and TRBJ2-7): DTGVSQNPRHKITKRGQNVTFRCDPISEHNRLYWYRQTLGQGPEFLTYFQNEAQLEKSRLLSDRFSAERPKGSFSTLEIQRTEQGDSAMYLCASSFPGLAYEQYFGPGTRLTVT.

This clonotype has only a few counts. CDR3 in amino acids: CASSQEGTTEAFF. CDR3 in DNA: TGCGCCAGCAGCCAAGAAGGGACCACTGAAGCTTTCTTT. The chain links TRBV4-3 to TRBJ1-1; D might be TRBD1 (5 bases). Trimming stripped 0 bases from V and 4 bases from J, with 6 bases between. Germline loops: CDR1 LGHNA, CDR2 YSLEER. The length of the CDR3 is 13 residues.

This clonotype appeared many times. The CDR3 DNA is TGTGCCAGCAGCCATCCGATGCAGGGCCGCCCCTACGAGCAGTACTTC. It specifies CASSHPMQGRPYEQYF. The chain couples TRBV12-3 or TRBV12-4 to TRBJ2-7; D might be TRBD1 (5 bases). Trimming left V 6 bases short and J 2 bases short, with 20 bases between. The CDR3 sequence is 16 residues long.

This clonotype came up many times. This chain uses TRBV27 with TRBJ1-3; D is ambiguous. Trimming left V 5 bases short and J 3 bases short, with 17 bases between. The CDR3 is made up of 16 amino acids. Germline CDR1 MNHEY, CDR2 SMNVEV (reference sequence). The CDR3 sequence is CASSPFGLGNGNTIYF. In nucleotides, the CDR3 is TGTGCCAGCAGTCCCTTCGGCCTTGGTAATGGAAACACCATATATTTT.

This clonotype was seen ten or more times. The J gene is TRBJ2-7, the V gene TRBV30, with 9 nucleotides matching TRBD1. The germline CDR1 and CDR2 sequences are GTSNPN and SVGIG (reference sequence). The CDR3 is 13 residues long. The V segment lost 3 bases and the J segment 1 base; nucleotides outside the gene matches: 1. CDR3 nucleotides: TGTGCCTGGAGCGGACAGGGGTCCTACGAGCAGTACTTC. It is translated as CAWSGQGSYEQYF.

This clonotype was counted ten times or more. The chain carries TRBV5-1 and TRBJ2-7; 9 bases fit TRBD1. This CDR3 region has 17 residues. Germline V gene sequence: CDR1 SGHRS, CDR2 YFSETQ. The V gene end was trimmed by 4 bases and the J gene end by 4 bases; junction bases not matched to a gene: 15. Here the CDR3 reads CASSMPLTGGGLYEQYF. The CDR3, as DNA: TGCGCCAGCAGCATGCCGTTGACAGGGGGAGGTTTATACGAGCAGTACTTC.

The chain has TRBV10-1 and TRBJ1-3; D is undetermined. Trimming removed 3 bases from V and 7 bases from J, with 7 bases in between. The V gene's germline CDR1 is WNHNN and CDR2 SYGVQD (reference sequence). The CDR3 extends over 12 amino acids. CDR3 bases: TGCGCCAGCAGTGAAAATGGTAACACCATATATTTT. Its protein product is CASSENGNTIYF.

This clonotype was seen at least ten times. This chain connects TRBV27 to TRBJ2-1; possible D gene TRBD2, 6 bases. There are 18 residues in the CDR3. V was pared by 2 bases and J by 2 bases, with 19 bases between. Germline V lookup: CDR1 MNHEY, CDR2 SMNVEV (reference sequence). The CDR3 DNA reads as TGTGCCAGCAGTTTAAGCTGGACCCGGGGACTCCCCTACAATGAGCAGTTCTTC. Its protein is CASSLSWTRGLPYNEQFF.

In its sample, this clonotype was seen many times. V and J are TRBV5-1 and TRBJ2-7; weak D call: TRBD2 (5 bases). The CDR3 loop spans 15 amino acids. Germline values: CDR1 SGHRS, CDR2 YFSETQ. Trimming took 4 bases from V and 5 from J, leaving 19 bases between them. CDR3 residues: CASSDGLGLGNEQYF. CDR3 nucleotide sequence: TGCGCCAGCAGCGACGGACTCGGGTTAGGGAACGAGCAGTACTTC. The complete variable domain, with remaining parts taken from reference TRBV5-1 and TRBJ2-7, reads KAGVTQTPRYLIKTRGQQVTLSCSPISGHRSVSWYQQTPGQGLQFLFEYFSETQRNKGNFPGRFSGRQFSNSRSEMNVSTLELGDSALYLCASSDGLGLGNEQYFGPGTRLTVT.

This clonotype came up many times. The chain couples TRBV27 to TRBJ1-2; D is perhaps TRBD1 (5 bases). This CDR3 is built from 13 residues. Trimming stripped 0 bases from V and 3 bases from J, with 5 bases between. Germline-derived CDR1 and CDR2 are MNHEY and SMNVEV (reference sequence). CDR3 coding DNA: TGTGCCAGCAGTTTATCAGGGGACTATGGCTACACCTTC. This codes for CASSLSGDYGYTF.

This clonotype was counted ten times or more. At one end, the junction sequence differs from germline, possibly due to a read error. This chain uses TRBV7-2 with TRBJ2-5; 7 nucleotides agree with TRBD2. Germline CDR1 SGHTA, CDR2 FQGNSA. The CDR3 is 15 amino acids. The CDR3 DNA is TGTGCCAGCAGATTAGTTGCTAGCGGCCAAGAGACCCAGTACTTC. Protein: CASRLVASGQETQYF.

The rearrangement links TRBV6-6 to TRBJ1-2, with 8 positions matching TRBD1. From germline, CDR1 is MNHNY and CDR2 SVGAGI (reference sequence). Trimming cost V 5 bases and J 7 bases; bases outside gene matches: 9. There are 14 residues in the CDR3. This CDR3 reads CASSRGQGEGGYTF. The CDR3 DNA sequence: TGTGCCAGCAGTAGAGGACAGGGTGAGGGTGGCTACACCTTC.

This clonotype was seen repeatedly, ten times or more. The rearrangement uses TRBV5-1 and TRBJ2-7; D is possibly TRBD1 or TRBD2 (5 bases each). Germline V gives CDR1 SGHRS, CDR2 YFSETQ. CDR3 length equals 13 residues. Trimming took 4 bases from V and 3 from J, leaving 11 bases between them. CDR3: CASSEGRHYEQYF. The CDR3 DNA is TGCGCCAGCAGCGAGGGGCGTCACTACGAGCAGTACTTC.

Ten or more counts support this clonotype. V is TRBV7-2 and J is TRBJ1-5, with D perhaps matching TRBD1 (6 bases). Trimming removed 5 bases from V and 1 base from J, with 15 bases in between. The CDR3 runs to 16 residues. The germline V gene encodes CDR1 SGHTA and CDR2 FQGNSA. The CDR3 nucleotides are TGTGCCAGCAGCCGAGGGGGGGCAGGGAGCAATCAGCCCCAGCATTTT. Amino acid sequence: CASSRGGAGSNQPQHF.

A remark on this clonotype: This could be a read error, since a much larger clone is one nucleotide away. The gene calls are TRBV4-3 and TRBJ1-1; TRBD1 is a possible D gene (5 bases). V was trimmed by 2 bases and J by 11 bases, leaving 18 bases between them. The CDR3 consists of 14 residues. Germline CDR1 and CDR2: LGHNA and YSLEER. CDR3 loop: CASSQHIQDTLAFF. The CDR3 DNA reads TGCGCCAGCAGCCAACACATACAGGACACTCTGGCTTTCTTT.

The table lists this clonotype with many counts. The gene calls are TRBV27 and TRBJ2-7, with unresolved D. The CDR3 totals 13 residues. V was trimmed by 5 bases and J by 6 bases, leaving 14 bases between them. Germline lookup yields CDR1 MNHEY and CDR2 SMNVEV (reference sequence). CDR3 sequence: CASSPLDLLEQYF. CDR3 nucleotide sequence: TGTGCCAGCAGTCCCCTGGACCTTCTCGAGCAGTACTTC.

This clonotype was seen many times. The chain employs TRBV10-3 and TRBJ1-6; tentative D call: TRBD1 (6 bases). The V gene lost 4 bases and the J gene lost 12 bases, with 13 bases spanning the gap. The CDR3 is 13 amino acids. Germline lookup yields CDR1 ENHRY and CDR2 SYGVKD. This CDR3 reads CAISGAGAGPLHF. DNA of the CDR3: TGTGCCATCAGTGGGGCAGGGGCGGGACCCCTCCACTTT.

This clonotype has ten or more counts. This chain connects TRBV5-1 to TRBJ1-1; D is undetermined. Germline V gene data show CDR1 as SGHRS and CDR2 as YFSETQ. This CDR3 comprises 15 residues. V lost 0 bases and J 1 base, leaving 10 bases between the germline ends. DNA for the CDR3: TGCGCCAGCAGCTTGGAGTTTCAGAGGAACACTGAAGCTTTCTTT. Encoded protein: CASSLEFQRNTEAFF. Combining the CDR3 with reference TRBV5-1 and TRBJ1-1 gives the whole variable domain KAGVTQTPRYLIKTRGQQVTLSCSPISGHRSVSWYQQTPGQGLQFLFEYFSETQRNKGNFPGRFSGRQFSNSRSEMNVSTLELGDSALYLCASSLEFQRNTEAFFGQGTRLTVV.

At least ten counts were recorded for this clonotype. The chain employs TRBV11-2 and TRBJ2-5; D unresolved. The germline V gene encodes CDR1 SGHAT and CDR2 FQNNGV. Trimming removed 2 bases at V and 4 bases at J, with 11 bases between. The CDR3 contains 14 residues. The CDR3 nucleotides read TGTGCCAGCAGCTTACTGCTCGGTCCAGAGACCCAGTACTTC. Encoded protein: CASSLLLGPETQYF.

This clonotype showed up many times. This CDR3 is CSVVGSGTVGELFF. The CDR3, as DNA: TGCAGCGTTGTAGGTAGCGGGACGGTGGGGGAGCTGTTTTTT. The rearrangement joins TRBV29-1 to TRBJ2-2; 8 bases agree with TRBD2. Germline loops: CDR1 SQVTM, CDR2 ANQGSEA. V lost 4 bases, J lost 8 bases, and 9 bases stayed unmatched. The length of the CDR3 is 14 residues.

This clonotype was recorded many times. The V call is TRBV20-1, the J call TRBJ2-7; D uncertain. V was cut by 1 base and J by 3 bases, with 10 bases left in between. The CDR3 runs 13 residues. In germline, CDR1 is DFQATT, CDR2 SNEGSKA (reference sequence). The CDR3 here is CSARGAGNYEQYF. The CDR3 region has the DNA TGCAGTGCTAGAGGGGCAGGCAACTACGAGCAGTACTTC.

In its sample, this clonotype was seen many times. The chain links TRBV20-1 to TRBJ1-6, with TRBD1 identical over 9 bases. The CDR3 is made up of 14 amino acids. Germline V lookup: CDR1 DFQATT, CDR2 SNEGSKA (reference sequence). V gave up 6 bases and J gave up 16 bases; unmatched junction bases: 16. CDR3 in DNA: TGCAGTGCGACCCCACCGGGACAGGGCTCGGATCTCCACTTT. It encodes CSATPPGQGSDLHF.